The 26 T cell receptor beta chains in this list originate from one sample, sequenced in a study of T-cell memory formation after mild COVID-19. A single record per CDR3 protein comes from TCRdb applying MiXCR to the 5' RACE reads. The sample consists of hundreds of thousands of distinct CDR3 sequences, 15% to 20% of them appearing once. The sequencing sample was made of PBMCs or a T cell subset sorted from them (not recorded which). The receptors derive from an adult woman who had mild COVID-19 (a few samples of this study predate the infection). Cell type and time point are not known.

This clonotype was seen ten or more times. The gene calls are TRBV7-9 and TRBJ2-5; TRBD1 agrees at 7 bases. V lost 4 bases and J lost 4; bases outside the gene matches: 9. Looked up from germline, CDR1 is SEHNR and CDR2 is FQNEAQ (reference sequence). This CDR3 contains 15 residues. The CDR3 sequence: CASSSLTGVGETQYF. The DNA of the CDR3 is TGTGCCAGCAGCTCCCTAACAGGGGTAGGAGAGACCCAGTACTTC.

The chain employs TRBV7-8 and TRBJ1-3; TRBD1 is a possible D gene (5 bases). V dropped 5 bases and J dropped 0 bases, with 14 bases sitting between them. CDR1 is SGHVS, CDR2 FQNEAQ, per germline. The CDR3 runs to 16 residues. The CDR3 here is CASSTPRGGSGNTIYF. The CDR3 DNA is TGTGCCAGCAGCACCCCCCGGGGGGGCTCTGGAAACACCATATATTTT.

This clonotype was recorded a few times. The rearrangement uses TRBV19 and TRBJ2-1; tentatively, D is TRBD1 (5 bases). The CDR3 spans 14 residues. Trimming took off 5 bases at V and 1 base at J, with 9 bases between the two ends. The V gene's germline CDR1 is LNHDA and CDR2 SQIVND (reference sequence). CDR3 nucleotides: TGTGCCAGTAGTGTAGGGGCTTCCTACAATGAGCAGTTCTTC. As protein: CASSVGASYNEQFF.

The chain is built from TRBV6-1 and TRBJ1-2, with D hard to call. This CDR3 is built from 14 residues. Trimming shortened V by 7 bases and J by 3 bases, and 15 bases separated the two germline ends. Germline V gene data show CDR1 as MNHNS and CDR2 as SASEGT. As DNA, the CDR3 is TGTGCCAGCACTGCCTTAGGATCTGACTATGGCTACACCTTC. It yields the protein CASTALGSDYGYTF.

The table lists this clonotype with a few counts. The rearrangement joins TRBV20-1 to TRBJ2-7; 9 bases fit TRBD1. V trimming: 0 bases; J trimming: 2 bases; junction bases outside the gene matches: 2. Germline V gene lookup returns CDR1 DFQATT and CDR2 SNEGSKA (reference sequence). The CDR3 is 14 amino acids. CDR3 bases: TGCAGTGCTAGAGAGGGACAGGGTCCCTACGAGCAGTACTTC. Protein sequence: CSAREGQGPYEQYF.

The J gene is TRBJ1-2, the V gene TRBV7-2; tentatively, D is TRBD1 (5 bases). Looked up from germline, CDR1 is SGHTA and CDR2 is FQGNSA. This CDR3 has 12 amino acids. V dropped 5 bases and J dropped 4 bases, with 8 bases sitting between them. The CDR3 sequence is CASSRDFYGYTF. The CDR3 DNA reads as TGTGCCAGCAGCAGGGACTTCTATGGCTACACCTTC.

The sample holds a few counts of this clonotype. J is TRBJ1-1 and V is TRBV3-1; D gene ambiguous. CDR1 and CDR2 from the germline V gene are LGHDT and YNNKEL (reference sequence). Trimming cost V 0 bases and J 0 bases, with 14 bases left between them. The CDR3 covers 17 residues. DNA for the CDR3: TGTGCCAGCAGCCAAGAACAGAGGCGTATCATGAACACTGAAGCTTTCTTT. This codes for CASSQEQRRIMNTEAFF.

The V gene is TRBV3-1, the J gene TRBJ2-1; 8 bases fit TRBD2. The CDR3 contains 18 residues. The germline V gene encodes CDR1 LGHDT and CDR2 YNNKEL (reference sequence). Trimming removed 4 bases from V and 4 bases from J; junction bases left unmatched: 15. Here the CDR3 reads CASSRGRLALIPYNEQFF. The CDR3 DNA sequence: TGTGCCAGCAGCCGTGGGAGACTAGCGCTAATTCCTTACAATGAGCAGTTCTTC.

The rearrangement uses TRBV15 and TRBJ2-7; TRBD2 aligns across 7 bases. CDR1 is LNHNV, CDR2 YYDKDF, per germline (reference sequence). Unmatched junction bases numbered 3, after V lost 2 bases and J lost 5 bases. The CDR3 contains 13 residues. The CDR3 spells CATSRWSGNEQYF. CDR3 DNA sequence: TGTGCCACCAGCAGATGGAGCGGGAACGAGCAGTACTTC.

The gene calls are TRBV20-1 and TRBJ1-5; 8 bases line up with TRBD1. Germline V gene lookup returns CDR1 DFQATT and CDR2 SNEGSKA (reference sequence). Trimming removed 3 bases from V and 1 base from J; junction bases left unmatched: 5. The CDR3 totals 15 residues. The CDR3 bases are TGCAGTGCTAGCCCGGACAGGGACAGCAATCAGCCCCAGCATTTT. Its translation is CSASPDRDSNQPQHF.

A note on this clonotype: The junction departs from germline at one end; a sequencing error may be responsible. This chain joins TRBV7-7 and TRBJ2-5; maybe TRBD2 (6 bases). Germline V gives CDR1 SSHAT, CDR2 FNYEAQ (reference sequence). The CDR3 consists of 15 residues. In DNA form, the CDR3 reads TGTGCTAGCAGCTTACGACGGGGGAGTGAAGAGACCCAGTACTTC. This sequence encodes CASSLRRGSEETQYF.

The J gene is TRBJ2-2, the V gene TRBV24-1; perhaps TRBD1 as D (6 bases). Between the trimmed V and J ends, which lost 2 bases and 1 base, there was a span of 16 bases. CDR3 size: 18 residues. The germline CDR1 and CDR2 sequences are KGHDR and SFDVKD. CDR3 residues: CATSDSRTEPQNTGELFF. CDR3 coding DNA: TGTGCCACCAGTGATTCAAGGACAGAGCCGCAGAACACCGGGGAGCTGTTTTTT.

This chain connects TRBV5-1 to TRBJ2-3; D is undetermined. The CDR3 has 14 residues. V lost 7 bases and J lost 2, with 14 bases in between. CDR1 SGHRS and CDR2 YFSETQ come from the germline V gene. CDR3 nucleotides: TGCGCCAGCCGGACGGAGCGCAACACAGATACGCAGTATTTT. It translates to CASRTERNTDTQYF.

The rearrangement uses TRBV6-1 and TRBJ1-1; D unresolved. The ends were cut back, 6 bases at V and 1 base at J, with 21 bases in the middle. CDR1 and CDR2 from the germline V gene are MNHNS and SASEGT. This CDR3 contains 17 residues. The CDR3 nucleotides read TGTGCCAGCAGAGTCGGCAGTCTCCAGATGGGGAACACTGAAGCTTTCTTT. Encoded protein: CASRVGSLQMGNTEAFF.

This clonotype was seen a handful of times. J is TRBJ1-2 and V is TRBV9; D uncertain. V was shortened by 0 bases and J by 0 bases, with 3 bases between the two germline ends. Germline-derived CDR1 and CDR2 are SGDLS and YYNGEE. The CDR3 length is 13 residues. CDR3 coding DNA: TGTGCCAGCAGCGTAGAATCTAACTATGGCTACACCTTC. Translated: CASSVESNYGYTF.

A few counts support this clonotype. The chain carries TRBV27 and TRBJ2-3; no firm D call. The CDR3 has 13 residues. V lost 2 bases to trimming and J lost 4 bases, with 7 bases between them. Germline values: CDR1 MNHEY, CDR2 SMNVEV (reference sequence). Here the CDR3 reads CASSLMFADTQYF. In nucleotides, the CDR3 is TGTGCCAGCAGTTTAATGTTCGCAGATACGCAGTATTTT.

This clonotype was counted between two and nine times. V is TRBV5-1 and J is TRBJ1-4, with TRBD1 as a possible D gene (6 bases). The CDR3 runs 15 residues. Trimming stripped 4 bases from V and 1 base from J, with 11 bases between. In germline, CDR1 is SGHRS, CDR2 YFSETQ. The CDR3 DNA is TGCGCCAGCAGCAATACAGGGCAAACTAATGAAAAACTGTTTTTT. This translates into CASSNTGQTNEKLFF.

This clonotype was detected only a few times. The genes are TRBV24-1 and TRBJ2-7, with 10 nucleotides matching TRBD1. The germline V gene encodes CDR1 KGHDR and CDR2 SFDVKD. This CDR3 is 16 amino acids long. V dropped 3 bases and J dropped 2; count of bases not matched to a gene: 6. The CDR3 protein is CATSDPGTGVTYEQYF. CDR3 in DNA: TGTGCCACCAGTGATCCCGGGACAGGGGTGACCTACGAGCAGTACTTC.

About this clonotype itself: This could be a read error, since a much larger clone is one nucleotide away. CDR3 sequence reads: CASSFSLSYEQYF. The CDR3 DNA is TGTGCCAGCAGTTTTTCCCTCTCCTACGAGCAGTACTTC. The chain is built from TRBV28 and TRBJ2-7; no clear D gene. V gave up 3 bases and J gave up 0 bases, with 6 bases separating them. CDR1 is MDHEN, CDR2 SYDVKM, per germline. The CDR3 totals 13 residues.

This clonotype turned up a few times. This rearrangement joins TRBV19 to TRBJ2-2; no definite D call. Germline assignment: CDR1 LNHDA and CDR2 SQIVND (reference sequence). Trimming took off 7 bases at V and 7 bases at J, with 10 bases between the two ends. The CDR3 spans 12 residues. The CDR3 region has the DNA TGTGCCAGTATTGGTCAGGTCGGGGAGCTGTTTTTT. Translating it yields CASIGQVGELFF.

This chain joins TRBV7-3 and TRBJ1-1; D ambiguous. V shed 3 bases and J shed 8 bases, with 16 bases lying between them. Germline lookup yields CDR1 SGHTA and CDR2 FQGTGA. The CDR3 extends over 14 amino acids. The CDR3 DNA reads TGTGCCAGCAGCTTCCAAGCTCTCAGTCCGGAAGCTTTCTTT. This gives the protein CASSFQALSPEAFF. The full variable domain, with the rest looked up from reference TRBV7-3 and TRBJ1-1, is GAGVSQTPSNKVTEKGKYVELRCDPISGHTALYWYRQSLGQGPEFLIYFQGTGAADDSGLPNDRFFAVRPEGSVSTLKIQRTERGDSAVYLCASSFQALSPEAFFGQGTRLTVV.

This clonotype has only a few counts. The chain links TRBV12-3 or TRBV12-4 to TRBJ2-5, with D unclear. The CDR3 has 14 residues. The V and J ends lost 3 bases and 1 base respectively, with 9 bases between them. The CDR3 DNA reads as TGTGCCAGCAGTTTCCGCAGACCCCAAGAGACCCAGTACTTC. It specifies CASSFRRPQETQYF.

This clonotype was seen a handful of times. This chain uses TRBV20-1 with TRBJ2-5; TRBD2 aligns across 7 bases. Looked up from germline, CDR1 is DFQATT and CDR2 is SNEGSKA (reference sequence). J gave up 3 bases and V 0 bases, and 7 bases lay outside the gene matches. The CDR3 extends over 15 amino acids. CDR3 coding DNA: TGCAGTGCTAGAGACGTCGGGGGGACGGAAGAGACCCAGTACTTC. This gives the protein CSARDVGGTEETQYF.

This rearrangement joins TRBV15 to TRBJ2-3; D possibly corresponds to TRBD2 (6 bases). CDR1 and CDR2 (germline): LNHNV, YYDKDF (reference sequence). V lost 8 bases and J lost 0, with 9 bases in between. The CDR3 is made up of 13 amino acids. The CDR3 DNA sequence: TGTGCCACCCGGGGGACCAGCACAGATACGCAGTATTTT. Protein product: CATRGTSTDTQYF.

The chain couples TRBV12-3 or TRBV12-4 to TRBJ2-7; D uncertain. The CDR3 is 14 amino acids. V gave up 4 bases and J gave up 2 bases, with 12 bases separating them. The CDR3 sequence is CASSWPPHAYEQYF. CDR3 DNA: TGTGCCAGCAGTTGGCCACCACATGCCTACGAGCAGTACTTC.

This clonotype has only a few counts. This chain links TRBV7-6 with TRBJ2-7, with D possibly being TRBD2 (5 bases). V dropped 4 bases and J dropped 6 bases, with 19 bases sitting between them. This CDR3 has 15 residues. Per germline, CDR1 SGHVS and CDR2 FNYEAQ. In DNA, the CDR3 is TGTGCCAGCAGCTCCCCGTGGGCCCTAAGCGGCGAGCAGTACTTC. This translates into CASSSPWALSGEQYF.